The rows below give T cell receptor beta chains drawn from one sample of a study of blood T cell repertoires in COVID-19. Here immunoSEQ multiplex PCR was the method, and the copy in TCRdb shows in-frame clones only, minus some. The sample records more than 85,000 clones, roughly 76% being singletons. Sequencing input: peripheral blood. These receptors originate from a woman between 50 and 59 years old with acute or convalescent COVID-19. Both conserved end residues are part of each CDR3. The D gene is left open where the match is weak. Rows give clone size only sometimes, using once, few, many, or a class for an expanded clone.

-	TRBV28	-	TRBJ1-6	CASSPDDYNSPLHF	TGTGCCAGCAGTCCAGATGACTATAATTCACCCCTCCACTTT
-	TRBV5-1	TRBD1	TRBJ1-3	CASSTGQGGNTIYF	TGCGCCAGCAGCACCGGACAGGGTGGAAACACCATATATTTT
-	TRBV2	-	TRBJ1-1	CASSGKGGATEAFF	TGTGCCAGCAGTGGAAAAGGGGGGGCCACTGAAGCTTTCTTT
-	TRBV6-6	-	TRBJ2-7	CASRGLHSYEQYF	TGTGCCAGCAGGGGACTGCACTCCTACGAGCAGTACTTC
-	TRBV6-4	TRBD1	TRBJ1-1	CASSPTGMNTEAFF	TGTGCCAGCAGCCCGACAGGGATGAACACTGAAGCTTTCTTT
-	TRBV29-1	-	TRBJ2-5	CSVPRTGTGETQYF	TGCAGCGTCCCCAGAACAGGGACGGGGGAGACCCAGTACTTC
once	TRBV7-9	TRBD1	TRBJ1-2	CASSRPGQGPGGYGYTF	TGTGCCAGCAGCCGGCCGGGACAGGGACCCGGCGGCTATGGCTACACCTTC
-	TRBV30	TRBD1	TRBJ1-6	CAWSVRQGTGSPLHF	TGTGCCTGGAGTGTACGACAGGGTACCGGTTCACCCCTCCACTTT
-	TRBV19	-	TRBJ1-1	CASSIPQGGPNTEAFF	TGTGCCAGTAGTATACCCCAGGGAGGGCCAAACACTGAAGCTTTCTTT
-	TRBV20-1	-	TRBJ2-1	CSARTNEQFF	TGCAGTGCTAGGACTAATGAGCAGTTCTTC
-	TRBV2	TRBD1	TRBJ1-3	CATQGTGGSGNTIYF	TGTGCCACCCAGGGGACAGGAGGCTCTGGAAACACCATATATTTT
-	TRBV19	-	TRBJ1-1	CASSMGRVNTEAFF	TGTGCCAGTAGTATGGGCAGGGTGAACACTGAAGCTTTCTTT
-	TRBV5-1	-	TRBJ2-7	CASSLKGPTYEQYF	TGCGCCAGCAGCTTGAAGGGGCCTACCTACGAGCAGTACTTC
-	TRBV9	-	TRBJ2-7	CASSVGPSRGYEQYF	TGTGCCAGCAGCGTAGGCCCTAGCAGAGGCTACGAGCAGTACTTC
-	TRBV28	TRBD2	TRBJ2-1	CASSSPASGGVYNEQFF	TGTGCCAGCAGTTCTCCCGCCAGCGGGGGGGTGTACAATGAGCAGTTCTTC
-	TRBV29-1	TRBD1	TRBJ2-7	CSVGTGIEQYF	TGCAGCGTTGGGACAGGGATCGAGCAGTACTTC
-	TRBV28	-	TRBJ1-5	CASSLGPVGQPQHF	TGTGCCAGCAGTTTAGGGCCCGTCGGACAGCCCCAGCATTTT
-	TRBV14	TRBD1	TRBJ1-5	CASSQGQGLNQPQHF	TGTGCCAGCAGCCAAGGACAGGGTCTCAATCAGCCCCAGCATTTT
-	TRBV19	TRBD1	TRBJ1-2	CASSRTGSGYTF	TGTGCCAGTAGCCGGACAGGGAGTGGCTACACCTTC
few	TRBV19	TRBD1	TRBJ1-5	CASSIPRQGNQPQHF	TGTGCCAGTAGTATACCCCGACAGGGGAATCAGCCCCAGCATTTT
-	TRBV4-3	-	TRBJ1-6	CASSQDPGINSPLHF	TGCGCCAGCAGCCAAGATCCAGGGATCAATTCACCCCTCCACTTT
-	TRBV5-8	TRBD1	TRBJ1-1	CASSLGTALSLNTEAFF	TGTGCCAGCAGCCTCGGGACAGCCCTGAGCCTGAACACTGAAGCTTTCTTT
-	TRBV7-2	-	TRBJ1-3	CASSPGTLGNTIYF	TGTGCCAGCAGCCCCGGGACTTTAGGAAACACCATATATTTT
-	TRBV28	-	TRBJ2-3	CASRLRGAGYTQYF	TGTGCCAGCAGACTCCGGGGGGCGGGTTATACGCAGTATTTT
-	TRBV3-1/TRBV3-2	-	TRBJ1-1	CASSQAGVTGTEAFF	TGTGCCAGCAGCCAAGCCGGGGTTACGGGCACTGAAGCTTTCTTT
-	TRBV5-6	-	TRBJ2-7	CASSSGAWDEQYF	TGTGCCAGCAGTTCAGGGGCATGGGACGAGCAGTACTTC
-	TRBV5-6	-	TRBJ1-3	CASSLAGILSGNTIYF	TGTGCCAGCAGCCTGGCAGGAATTCTCTCTGGAAACACCATATATTTT
-	TRBV5-5	-	TRBJ1-2	CASSWDTNYGYTF	TGTGCCAGCAGCTGGGACACAAACTATGGCTACACCTTC
-	TRBV30	-	TRBJ1-2	CAWTSGGSNYGYTF	TGTGCCTGGACCTCCGGGGGATCCAACTATGGCTACACCTTC
-	TRBV27	TRBD2	TRBJ2-1	CASSWGSGGYNEQFF	TGTGCCAGCAGTTGGGGGAGCGGGGGCTACAATGAGCAGTTCTTC
-	TRBV18	TRBD2	TRBJ2-1	CASSPPNSGGYNEQFF	TGTGCCAGCTCACCACCGAATAGCGGGGGATACAATGAGCAGTTCTTC
-	TRBV7-9	-	TRBJ2-2	CASSLLRGGTGELFF	TGTGCCAGCAGCTTATTGAGGGGAGGCACCGGGGAGCTGTTTTTT
once	TRBV24-1	TRBD1	TRBJ1-2	CATSDSRQGRGWGDGYTF	TGTGCCACCAGTGATTCAAGACAGGGACGAGGGTGGGGAGATGGCTACACCTTC
-	TRBV29-1	TRBD1	TRBJ1-1	CSVDRGQGTEAFF	TGCAGCGTGGACAGGGGGCAGGGAACTGAAGCTTTCTTT
-	TRBV19	TRBD2	TRBJ2-7	CASSIASTGLAGAEQYF	TGTGCCAGTAGTATAGCGTCGACGGGACTAGCGGGGGCCGAGCAGTACTTC
-	TRBV6-2/TRBV6-3	TRBD1	TRBJ2-3	CASSYSSEGASDTQYF	TGTGCCAGCAGTTACTCGAGTGAGGGGGCATCAGATACGCAGTATTTT